What follows are 16 T cell receptor beta chains derived from one specimen sequenced in a study of CXCR3-negative and CXCR3-positive naive CD8 T cells. The antigens of these receptors remain unknown. Researchers prepared the TRB cDNA libraries using 5' RACE with UMI labels. TCRdb re-called the 5' RACE reads; one entry per CDR3 protein, DNA not given. The sample has under 150,000 distinct CDR3 sequences; the top ten hold approximately 0.4%. Regarding the study as a whole: Researchers report that CXCR3-positive naive cells carry more hydrophobic TRB CDR3s than CXCR3-negative naive cells.

The material sequenced was naive CXCR3+ CD8+ T cells from blood. Subset meaning: CD45RO-CCR7+CD27+CD95- naive CD8+ T cells expressing CXCR3 (TNR3+). These TCRs come from a human donor in good health. Some clones in this sample may be carry-over from other donors' samples.

The V gene is TRBV28, the J gene TRBJ2-2; the TCRdb D gene call, TRBD2, has no DNA to confirm it. This CDR3 is built from 18 residues. Germline assignment: CDR1 MDHEN and CDR2 SYDVKM. CDR3 region: CASSFPDLAGENTGELFF.

J is TRBJ2-5 and V is TRBV21-1; lacking DNA, the TRBD1 call made by TCRdb goes unchecked. TRBV21-1 is deemed a pseudogene. CDR3 length equals 15 residues. The CDR3 is CASRGPPGPQETQYF.

The chain recombines TRBV20-1 with TRBJ2-7; TCRdb picks TRBD1, but there is no DNA to check that call. The CDR3 spans 13 residues. From germline, CDR1 is DFQATT and CDR2 SNEGSKA (reference sequence). The CDR3 loop reads CSATGTASYEQYF.

The J gene is TRBJ1-1, the V gene TRBV7-2. Looked up from germline, CDR1 is SGHTA and CDR2 is FQGNSA. The CDR3 loop spans 14 amino acids. This CDR3 reads CASSYEGVNTEAFF.

The V call is TRBV7-3, the J call TRBJ2-1; absent DNA, TCRdb's TRBD1 call cannot be checked. Germline-derived CDR1 and CDR2 are SGHTA and FQGTGA. The CDR3 has 15 residues. The CDR3 reads CASSLGQGLYNEQFF.

The CDR3 spells CASSQGIAYEQYF. This chain uses TRBV3-1 with TRBJ2-7. There are 13 residues in the CDR3. CDR1 and CDR2 (germline): LGHDT, YNNKEL (reference sequence).

The chain employs TRBV28 and TRBJ2-3; TCRdb outputs TRBD1, but without DNA this stays unchecked. CDR1 and CDR2 from the germline V gene are MDHEN and SYDVKM. The CDR3 totals 18 residues. This CDR3 reads CASSLSWSTGGRSDTQYF.

This rearrangement joins TRBV4-1 to TRBJ2-5; TCRdb gives TRBD1 as the D gene, but with no DNA this cannot be confirmed. This CDR3 region has 15 residues. The V gene's germline CDR1 is MGHRA and CDR2 YSYEKL. This CDR3 reads CASSQVSGDGETQYF.

This chain joins TRBV7-6 and TRBJ2-7; checking the TCRdb D call of TRBD2 is not possible without DNA. This CDR3 spans 14 amino acids. In germline, CDR1 is SGHVS, CDR2 FNYEAQ. The CDR3 loop reads CASSFGTSSYEQYF.

The genes are TRBV29-1 and TRBJ2-1; no DNA is available, so the TRBD1 call from TCRdb remains unchecked. CDR3 size: 16 residues. Germline values: CDR1 SQVTM, CDR2 ANQGSEA. CDR3 loop: CSVEDPGGRTYNEQFF.

The V and J genes are TRBV4-3 and TRBJ1-5. The length of the CDR3 is 13 residues. CDR1 and CDR2 (germline): LGHNA, YSLEER. Here the CDR3 reads CASSLYEGQPQHF.

The gene calls are TRBV4-1 and TRBJ2-1. The CDR3 is made up of 14 amino acids. The V gene's germline CDR1 is MGHRA and CDR2 YSYEKL. CDR3 loop: CASSQAQLANEQFF.

V usage is TRBV9 and J usage is TRBJ1-2; absent DNA, TCRdb's TRBD1 call cannot be checked. This CDR3 spans 15 amino acids. Germline V lookup: CDR1 SGDLS, CDR2 YYNGEE. The CDR3 sequence: CASSVEGRGGYGYTF.

The J gene is TRBJ2-7, the V gene TRBV15. Germline V gene data show CDR1 as LNHNV and CDR2 as YYDKDF (reference sequence). CDR3 length: 15 amino acids. The CDR3: CATSRYTDNTYEQYF.

The chain has TRBV10-3 and TRBJ2-1. Germline CDR1 reads ENHRY; CDR2 reads SYGVKD. CDR3 length: 13 residues. The CDR3 sequence: CATSGSSYNEQFF.

The gene calls are TRBV6-2 or TRBV6-3 and TRBJ2-1; the D gene TCRdb calls, TRBD1, cannot be checked with no DNA. This CDR3 has 16 amino acids. Germline CDR1 MNHEY, CDR2 SVGEGT. CDR3 loop: CAGSPIRESSYNEQFF.